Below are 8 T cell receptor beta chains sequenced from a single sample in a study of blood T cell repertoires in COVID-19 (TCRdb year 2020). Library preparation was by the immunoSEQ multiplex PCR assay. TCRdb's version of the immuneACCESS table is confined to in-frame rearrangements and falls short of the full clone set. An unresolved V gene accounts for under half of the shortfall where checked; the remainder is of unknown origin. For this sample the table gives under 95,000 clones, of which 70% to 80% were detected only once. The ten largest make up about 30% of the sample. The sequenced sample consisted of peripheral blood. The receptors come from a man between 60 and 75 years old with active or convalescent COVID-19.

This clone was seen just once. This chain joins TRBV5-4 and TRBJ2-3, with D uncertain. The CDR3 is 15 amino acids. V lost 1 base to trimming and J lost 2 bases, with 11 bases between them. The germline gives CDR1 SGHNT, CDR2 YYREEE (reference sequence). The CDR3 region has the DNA TGTGCCAGCAGCTTGAACAACTACCCCACAGATACGCAGTATTTT. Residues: CASSLNNYPTDTQYF.

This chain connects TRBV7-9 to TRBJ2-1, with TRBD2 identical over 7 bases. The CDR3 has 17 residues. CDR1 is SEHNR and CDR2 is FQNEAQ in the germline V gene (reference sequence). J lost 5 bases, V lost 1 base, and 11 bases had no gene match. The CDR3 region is CASSLGASGLADNEQFF. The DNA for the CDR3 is TGTGCCAGCAGCTTAGGGGCTAGCGGTCTTGCGGACAATGAGCAGTTCTTC.

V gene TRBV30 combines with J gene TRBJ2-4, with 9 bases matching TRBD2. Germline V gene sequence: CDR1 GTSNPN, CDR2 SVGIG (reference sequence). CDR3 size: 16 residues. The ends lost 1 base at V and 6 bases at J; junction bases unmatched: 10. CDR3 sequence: CAWSGLAGTPGNIQYF. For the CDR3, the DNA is TGTGCCTGGAGTGGGCTAGCGGGGACCCCCGGAAACATTCAGTACTTC.

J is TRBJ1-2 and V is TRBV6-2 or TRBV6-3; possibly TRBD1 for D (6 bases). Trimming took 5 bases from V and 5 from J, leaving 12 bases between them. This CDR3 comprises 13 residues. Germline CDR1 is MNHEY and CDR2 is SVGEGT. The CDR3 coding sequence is TGTGCCAGCAGTGTGACAGGCACATATGGCTACACCTTC. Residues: CASSVTGTYGYTF.

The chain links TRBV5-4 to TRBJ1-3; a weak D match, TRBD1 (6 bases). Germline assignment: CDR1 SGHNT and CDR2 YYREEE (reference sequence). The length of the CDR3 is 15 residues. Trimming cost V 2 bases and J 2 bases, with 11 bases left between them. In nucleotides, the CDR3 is TGTGCCAGCAGCTTCTTTGGACAGACTGGAAACACCATATATTTT. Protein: CASSFFGQTGNTIYF.

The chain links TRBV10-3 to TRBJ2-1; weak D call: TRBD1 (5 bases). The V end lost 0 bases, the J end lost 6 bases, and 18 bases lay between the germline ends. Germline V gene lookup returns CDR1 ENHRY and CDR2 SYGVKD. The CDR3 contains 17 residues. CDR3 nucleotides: TGTGCCATCAGTGAGTCGAGTAATCGGCAGGGATTCAATGAGCAGTTCTTC. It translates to CAISESSNRQGFNEQFF.

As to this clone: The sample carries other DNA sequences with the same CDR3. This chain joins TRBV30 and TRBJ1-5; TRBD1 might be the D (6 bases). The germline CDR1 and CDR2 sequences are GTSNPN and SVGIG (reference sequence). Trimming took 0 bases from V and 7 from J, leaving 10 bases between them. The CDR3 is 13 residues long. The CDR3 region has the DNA TGTGCCTGGAGTGTAGGGGGTAGGCAGCCCCAGCATTTT. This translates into CAWSVGGRQPQHF.

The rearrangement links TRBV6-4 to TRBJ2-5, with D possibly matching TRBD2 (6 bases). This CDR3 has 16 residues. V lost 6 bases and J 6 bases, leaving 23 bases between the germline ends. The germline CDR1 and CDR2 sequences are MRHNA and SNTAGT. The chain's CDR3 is CASREAEEGGVKTQYF. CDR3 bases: TGTGCCAGCAGGGAGGCAGAAGAGGGCGGGGTGAAGACCCAGTACTTC.